This is a list of T cell receptor beta chains from one sample in a study of blood T cell repertoires in COVID-19. Here immunoSEQ multiplex PCR was the method, and the copy in TCRdb shows in-frame clones only, minus some. The sample includes about 60,000 clones, roughly 85% of them seen just once. The sequenced sample consisted of peripheral blood. These receptors came from a man aged 35 to 55 with acute or convalescent COVID-19. Each CDR3 is given with its conserved first and last residue. The D gene is left open where the match is weak. Rows give clone size only sometimes, using once, few, many, or a class for an expanded clone.

d_gene	v_gene	j_gene	abundance	CDR3nt	CDR3aa
NA	TRBV30	TRBJ1-1	NA	TGTGCCTGGAACGGAATCCGTGGGCTCACTGAAGCTTTCTTT	CAWNGIRGLTEAFF
TRBD1	TRBV3-1/TRBV3-2	TRBJ1-1	NA	TGTGCCAGCAGCCCCCGGTACAGGGGGGACACTGAAGCTTTCTTT	CASSPRYRGDTEAFF
NA	TRBV5-6	TRBJ2-5	NA	TGTGCCAGCAGCTCGAAGGGGCAAGAGACCCAGTACTTC	CASSSKGQETQYF
NA	TRBV19	TRBJ1-1	NA	TGTGCCAGTAGTCCACAGGACGGTGAAGCTTTCTTT	CASSPQDGEAFF
NA	TRBV24-1	TRBJ2-3	NA	TGTGCCTCCGCGGTAGGAGGGGGCACAGATACGCAGTATTTT	CASAVGGGTDTQYF
TRBD2	TRBV19	TRBJ2-1	NA	TGTGCCAGTAGTCCCCGACTAGCGGCCTTCTACAATGAGCAGTTCTTC	CASSPRLAAFYNEQFF
NA	TRBV9	TRBJ1-1	NA	TGTGCCAGCAGCCTCACAGAGGGAGCTTTCTTT	CASSLTEGAFF
TRBD2	TRBV19	TRBJ2-7	NA	TGTGCCAGTAGTCCTGCTAGCGGTCCCTACGAGCAGTACTTC	CASSPASGPYEQYF
NA	TRBV25-1	TRBJ1-1	NA	TGTGCCAGCAGTTTCCATGGGGGGAAAGCTTTCTTT	CASSFHGGKAFF
TRBD1	TRBV5-1	TRBJ2-7	NA	TGCGCCAGCAGCCTAGGGACAGGGTACTACGAGCAGTACTTC	CASSLGTGYYEQYF
TRBD1	TRBV6-1	TRBJ2-7	NA	TGTGCCAGCAGTGAATTGAGGACAGGGACCTACGAGCAGTACTTC	CASSELRTGTYEQYF
NA	TRBV7-2	TRBJ1-1	NA	TGTGCCAGCAGCTTAGAAGGGGTCACTGAAGCTTTCTTT	CASSLEGVTEAFF
TRBD1	TRBV4-1	TRBJ1-2	NA	TGCGCCAGCAGCCAATCACCTAGGGACAGCTCCCGAGGCTACACCTTC	CASSQSPRDSSRGYTF
NA	TRBV30	TRBJ1-1	NA	TGTGCCTGTTTTAGGACCGGGGGGAACACTGAAGCTTTCTTT	CACFRTGGNTEAFF
TRBD1	TRBV15	TRBJ2-7	NA	TGTGCCACGACACCGGGACAGGGGGCGCGGGAGCAGTACTTC	CATTPGQGAREQYF
TRBD1	TRBV28	TRBJ1-5	NA	TGTGCCAGCAGCCTGGACAGGGGGCTCGCTCAGCCCCAGCATTTT	CASSLDRGLAQPQHF
NA	TRBV9	TRBJ1-1	NA	TGTGCCAGCAGCGCTAGCGCCATGAACACTGAAGCTTTCTTT	CASSASAMNTEAFF
TRBD1	TRBV7-8	TRBJ1-5	NA	TGTGCCAGCAGCTCGGACAGGGTGAAGCCCCAGCATTTT	CASSSDRVKPQHF
NA	TRBV5-1	TRBJ1-6	NA	TGCGCCAGCAGCTTGAGCAACTCCTATAATTCACCCCTCCACTTT	CASSLSNSYNSPLHF
TRBD1	TRBV5-4	TRBJ2-1	once	TGTGCCAGCAGGTCAGGGGACAGCTCCTACAATGAGCAGTTCTTC	CASRSGDSSYNEQFF
TRBD2	TRBV24-1	TRBJ2-3	few	TGTGCCACCTCGCGGGGGGGCCCACAAGATACGCAGTATTTT	CATSRGGPQDTQYF
NA	TRBV7-8	TRBJ2-7	NA	TGTGCCAGCACCTCGGGGGACCCCTACGAGCAGTACTTC	CASTSGDPYEQYF
TRBD2	TRBV7-3	TRBJ2-3	NA	TGTGCCAGCAGCCGCCGGGCCAGCGGGGGCACAGATACGCAGTATTTT	CASSRRASGGTDTQYF
NA	TRBV18	TRBJ2-7	once	TGTGCCAGCTCAAGTGAGCCCTACTACGAGCAGTACTTC	CASSSEPYYEQYF
TRBD1	TRBV11-2	TRBJ1-1	NA	TGTGCCAGCAGCTTAGAGGGACAGGGGCGAACTGAAGCTTTCTTT	CASSLEGQGRTEAFF
NA	TRBV7-9	TRBJ1-1	once	TGTGCCAGCAGCCCTACAGGGTGGACTGAAGCTTTCTTT	CASSPTGWTEAFF
NA	TRBV24-1	TRBJ2-7	NA	TGTGCCACCAGTGATAGGGGCGACGAGCAGTACTTC	CATSDRGDEQYF
NA	TRBV28	TRBJ2-3	NA	TGTGCCAGCAGTCAGGGTTTGAACACAGATACGCAGTATTTT	CASSQGLNTDTQYF
TRBD1	TRBV5-4	TRBJ2-7	NA	TGTGCCAGCAGCCTTCGGGGGACAGGGTTGTACGAGCAGTACTTC	CASSLRGTGLYEQYF
TRBD1	TRBV7-3	TRBJ2-7	NA	TGTGCCAGCAGCCTTGACAGGGGCCCCTACGAGCAGTACTTC	CASSLDRGPYEQYF
NA	TRBV7-8	TRBJ1-1	NA	TGTGCCAGCAGCTTAGCGAGGCGAGAAGCTTTCTTT	CASSLARREAFF
NA	TRBV29-1	TRBJ2-5	NA	TGCAGCGTTGGCGAAGGGGTAGAGACCCAGTACTTC	CSVGEGVETQYF
TRBD2	TRBV9	TRBJ2-1	once	TGTGCCAGCAGCGTAGGGACTAGCGGGGGGCTGGGGGAGCAGTTCTTC	CASSVGTSGGLGEQFF
NA	TRBV18	TRBJ1-2	NA	TGTGCCAGCTCACCACCGTTCGGGGACTATGGCTACACCTTC	CASSPPFGDYGYTF
NA	TRBV14	TRBJ2-2	NA	TGTGCCAGCAGTCAAGGTTATCCCACCGGGGAGCTGTTTTTT	CASSQGYPTGELFF
NA	TRBV7-2	TRBJ2-2	NA	TGTGCCAGCAGCTTCCTCGACAGAAACACCGGGGAGCTGTTTTTT	CASSFLDRNTGELFF
TRBD1	TRBV29-1	TRBJ2-2	NA	TGCAGCGTCACAGGGGGGAACACCGGGGAGCTGTTTTTT	CSVTGGNTGELFF
TRBD1	TRBV5-5	TRBJ1-2	NA	TGTGCCAGCAGCGTGGGACAGGGGAGGGATGGCTACACCTTC	CASSVGQGRDGYTF
NA	TRBV12-5	TRBJ1-3	NA	TGTGCTAGTGGTACTCCGCGAACGCCTTCAGGAAACCCTGGAAACACCATATATTTT	CASGTPRTPSGNPGNTIYF
NA	TRBV5-4	TRBJ2-1	NA	TGTGCCAGCAGTCCTAGGTTGGGCAATGAGCAGTTCTTC	CASSPRLGNEQFF
NA	TRBV11-2	TRBJ2-7	NA	TGTGCCAGCAGCTCCGCAGGGAATCGATACGAGCAGTACTTC	CASSSAGNRYEQYF
NA	TRBV7-7	TRBJ2-7	NA	TGTGCCAGCAGCTTAGATCAGGGTTCCCCTCTTAGCTACGAGCAGTACTTC	CASSLDQGSPLSYEQYF
TRBD1	TRBV2	TRBJ1-3	NA	TGTGCCAGCACCGGGGGACAGGGGGGAAATGGAAACACCATATATTTT	CASTGGQGGNGNTIYF
TRBD1	TRBV5-1	TRBJ2-3	NA	TGCGCCAGCAGCCCCCCCGGGACAGGAGGCACAGATACGCAGTATTTT	CASSPPGTGGTDTQYF
TRBD1	TRBV28	TRBJ1-5	NA	TGTGCCAGCAGTTCTGGGGACAGGAATAGCAATCAGCCCCAGCATTTT	CASSSGDRNSNQPQHF
NA	TRBV3-1/TRBV3-2	TRBJ2-5	NA	TGTGCCAGCGGGGAGAGGAACCAAGAGACCCAGTACTTC	CASGERNQETQYF
TRBD1	TRBV2	TRBJ1-5	NA	TGTGCCAGCAGAGGGGGTGACTCTGGACAGGGGCCCCAGCATTTT	CASRGGDSGQGPQHF
NA	TRBV2	TRBJ2-5	few	TGTGCCAGCAGTGAAGCGGGAGCCGTTCAAGAGACCCAGTACTTC	CASSEAGAVQETQYF
NA	TRBV24-1	TRBJ2-3	NA	TGTGCCACCAGTGATTTGCACACAGATACGCAGTATTTT	CATSDLHTDTQYF
NA	TRBV2	TRBJ2-5	NA	TGTGCCAGCAGCGGGGAAACAAAAGAGACCCAGTACTTC	CASSGETKETQYF
NA	TRBV6-5	TRBJ2-5	NA	TGTGCCAGCAGTTACAGGACAGAACTACAAGAGACCCAGTACTTC	CASSYRTELQETQYF
TRBD1	TRBV5-6	TRBJ2-7	NA	TGTGCCAGCAGCATACAGGGGGTCGAATCCTACGAGCAGTACTTC	CASSIQGVESYEQYF
TRBD2	TRBV4-1	TRBJ2-7	NA	TGCGCCAGCAGCCACCTCCTAGGCGGGGGACCGGGCTCCTACGAGCAGTACTTC	CASSHLLGGGPGSYEQYF
NA	TRBV3-1/TRBV3-2	TRBJ1-2	NA	TGTGCCAGCAGCAGGCGGGGGGGGGCCGACAGTGCTAACTATGGCTACACCTTC	CASSRRGGADSANYGYTF
NA	TRBV25-1	TRBJ1-5	NA	TGTGCCAGCAGTGATTGGGCAGATCAGGGTCAGCCCCAGCATTTT	CASSDWADQGQPQHF